These T cell receptor beta chains were read from a single sample in a study of Graves' ophthalmopathy and Graves' hyperthyroidism. Using its own MiXCR run on the multiplex PCR reads, TCRdb lists one record per CDR3 protein. The sample carries approximately 640,000 distinct CDR3 sequences, about two fifths recorded once. The specimen sequenced was peripheral blood. Source of these receptors: an adult man with Graves' ophthalmopathy. Each CDR3 is given with its conserved first and last residue. The order of the fields is CDR3 protein, CDR3 DNA, D gene, clone size, V gene, J gene. D genes are given only for firm matches. Size tells how often a clone was seen (once, few, many) or the class of an expanded clone, and some rows leave it out.

cdr3_aa: CASSPNKLDTEAFF
cdr3_nt: TGTGCCAGCAGTCCGAATAAACTGGACACTGAAGCTTTCTTT
d_call: NA
clone_size: once
v_call: TRBV6-1
j_call: TRBJ1-1

cdr3_aa: CSARSRGQGYTF
cdr3_nt: TGCAGTGCTAGAAGCAGGGGGCAAGGCTACACCTTC
d_call: TRBD1
clone_size: NA
v_call: TRBV20-1
j_call: TRBJ1-2

cdr3_aa: CASSDQLEQTGAYGYTF
cdr3_nt: TGTGCCAGCAGTGACCAACTCGAACAGACAGGGGCTTATGGCTACACCTTC
d_call: TRBD1
clone_size: NA
v_call: TRBV6-4
j_call: TRBJ1-2

cdr3_aa: CASSLGTGLDYGYTF
cdr3_nt: TGTGCCAGCAGTTTAGGGACAGGGCTGGATTATGGCTACACCTTC
d_call: TRBD1
clone_size: NA
v_call: TRBV27
j_call: TRBJ1-2

cdr3_aa: CAISSYRGTVNEQYF
cdr3_nt: TGTGCCATCAGTAGCTACAGGGGTACGGTAAACGAGCAGTACTTC
d_call: TRBD1
clone_size: many
v_call: TRBV10-3
j_call: TRBJ2-7

cdr3_aa: CASSSTPTVDLNTGELFF
cdr3_nt: TGTGCCAGCAGCTCCACCCCCACCGTTGACCTGAACACCGGGGAGCTGTTTTTT
d_call: NA
clone_size: few
v_call: TRBV7-8
j_call: TRBJ2-2

cdr3_aa: CASGQEGSATGFF
cdr3_nt: TGTGCCAGCGGCCAAGAGGGTAGCGCGACTGGATTCTTC
d_call: NA
clone_size: NA
v_call: TRBV7-2
j_call: TRBJ2-5

cdr3_aa: CATASDLSNQPQHF
cdr3_nt: TGTGCCACCGCCTCAGATCTTAGCAATCAGCCCCAGCATTTT
d_call: NA
clone_size: many
v_call: TRBV10-3
j_call: TRBJ1-5

cdr3_aa: CASSSIGTGGYEQYF
cdr3_nt: TGTGCCAGCAGCTCAATAGGGACAGGGGGCTACGAGCAGTACTTC
d_call: TRBD1
clone_size: many
v_call: TRBV6-1
j_call: TRBJ2-7

cdr3_aa: CASSFRGGASWETQYF
cdr3_nt: TGCGCCAGCAGCTTCCGAGGGGGCGCTAGCTGGGAGACCCAGTACTTC
d_call: TRBD1
clone_size: NA
v_call: TRBV5-1
j_call: TRBJ2-5

cdr3_aa: CASSERGWGPPLHF
cdr3_nt: TGTGCCAGCAGTGAACGGGGCTGGGGGCCACCCCTCCACTTT
d_call: NA
clone_size: few
v_call: TRBV10-3
j_call: TRBJ1-6

cdr3_aa: CSAPTGGRSETQYF
cdr3_nt: TGCAGTGCTCCAACAGGCGGGAGAAGTGAGACCCAGTACTTC
d_call: TRBD2
clone_size: NA
v_call: TRBV20-1
j_call: TRBJ2-5

cdr3_aa: CAWRPWATTATNTEAFF
cdr3_nt: TGTGCCTGGAGGCCTTGGGCCACAACAGCGACTAACACTGAAGCTTTCTTT
d_call: NA
clone_size: NA
v_call: TRBV25-1
j_call: TRBJ1-1

cdr3_aa: CASSYRAGLAQPQHF
cdr3_nt: TGTGCCAGCAGTTACAGGGCGGGTTTAGCGCAGCCCCAGCATTTT
d_call: NA
clone_size: few
v_call: TRBV10-3
j_call: TRBJ1-5

cdr3_aa: CASSHTLVSEQYF
cdr3_nt: TGTGCCAGCAGCCACACACTAGTCAGCGAGCAGTACTTC
d_call: NA
clone_size: many
v_call: TRBV7-9
j_call: TRBJ2-7

cdr3_aa: CSVEVVTGGELFF
cdr3_nt: TGCAGCGTTGAAGTGGTGACAGGCGGGGAGCTGTTTTTT
d_call: NA
clone_size: many
v_call: TRBV29-1
j_call: TRBJ2-2

cdr3_aa: CASSYGPGDGSPLHF
cdr3_nt: TGTGCCAGCAGTTACGGTCCCGGGGACGGTTCACCCCTCCACTTT
d_call: NA
clone_size: many
v_call: TRBV6-5
j_call: TRBJ1-6

cdr3_aa: CASSTPEEGFNQPQHF
cdr3_nt: TGTGCCAGCAGTACACCGGAGGAAGGGTTCAATCAGCCCCAGCATTTT
d_call: NA
clone_size: NA
v_call: TRBV10-3
j_call: TRBJ1-5

cdr3_aa: CASSIATGGEAFF
cdr3_nt: TGTGCCAGTAGTATTGCGACAGGGGGCGAGGCTTTCTTT
d_call: TRBD1
clone_size: many
v_call: TRBV19
j_call: TRBJ1-1

cdr3_aa: CASSVDGPGYTF
cdr3_nt: TGTGCTAGCAGCGTTGATGGGCCAGGCTACACCTTC
d_call: NA
clone_size: NA
v_call: TRBV7-7
j_call: TRBJ1-2

cdr3_aa: CATSDLAGELGGELFF
cdr3_nt: TGTGCCACCAGTGATTTGGCGGGGGAGCTCGGGGGGGAGCTGTTTTTT
d_call: TRBD2
clone_size: NA
v_call: TRBV24-1
j_call: TRBJ2-2

cdr3_aa: CATSRAPQGPRTEAFF
cdr3_nt: TGTGCCACCAGCAGAGCCCCCCAGGGGCCCCGCACTGAAGCTTTCTTT
d_call: NA
clone_size: many
v_call: TRBV15
j_call: TRBJ1-1

cdr3_aa: CSAIPGHGYGYTF
cdr3_nt: TGCAGTGCTATCCCGGGACACGGCTATGGCTACACCTTC
d_call: NA
clone_size: NA
v_call: TRBV20-1
j_call: TRBJ1-2

cdr3_aa: CAISDRQETQYF
cdr3_nt: TGTGCCATCAGTGACAGGCAAGAGACCCAGTACTTC
d_call: NA
clone_size: many
v_call: TRBV10-3
j_call: TRBJ2-5

cdr3_aa: CAQYRGAKHQPQHF
cdr3_nt: TGTGCTCAGTACAGGGGCGCTAAGCATCAGCCCCAGCATTTT
d_call: TRBD1
clone_size: NA
v_call: TRBV11-2
j_call: TRBJ1-5

cdr3_aa: CASSRGPAEKLFF
cdr3_nt: TGTGCCAGCAGCCGGGGACCAGCCGAAAAACTGTTTTTT
d_call: NA
clone_size: NA
v_call: TRBV5-6
j_call: TRBJ1-4

cdr3_aa: CASSWKTSGNTGELFF
cdr3_nt: TGCGCCAGCAGCTGGAAAACTAGCGGTAACACCGGGGAGCTGTTTTTT
d_call: TRBD2
clone_size: NA
v_call: TRBV5-1
j_call: TRBJ2-2

cdr3_aa: CASSSSSTGRDSPLHF
cdr3_nt: TGTGCCAGCAGCTCCTCATCGACAGGGCGGGATTCACCCCTCCACTTT
d_call: TRBD1
clone_size: NA
v_call: TRBV7-8
j_call: TRBJ1-6

cdr3_aa: CASSAGIGEMNTEAFF
cdr3_nt: TGTGCCAGCAGCGCCGGGATAGGGGAGATGAACACTGAAGCTTTCTTT
d_call: NA
clone_size: NA
v_call: TRBV9
j_call: TRBJ1-1

cdr3_aa: CASSQEFSVGSNQPQHF
cdr3_nt: TGTGCCAGCAGCCAAGAGTTTAGTGTAGGGAGCAATCAGCCCCAGCATTTT
d_call: NA
clone_size: NA
v_call: TRBV3-1
j_call: TRBJ1-5

cdr3_aa: CASSQAQGRGDQPQHF
cdr3_nt: TGTGCCAGCAGTCAAGCCCAGGGGCGCGGAGATCAGCCCCAGCATTTT
d_call: NA
clone_size: NA
v_call: TRBV6-5
j_call: TRBJ1-5

cdr3_aa: CASSLRGSGYGYTF
cdr3_nt: TGCGCCAGCAGCTTGAGGGGGAGTGGCTATGGCTACACCTTC
d_call: NA
clone_size: few
v_call: TRBV5-1
j_call: TRBJ1-2

cdr3_aa: CASSAPGQGYAEAFF
cdr3_nt: TGTGCCAGCAGCGCCCCCGGACAGGGGTACGCTGAAGCTTTCTTT
d_call: TRBD1
clone_size: NA
v_call: TRBV25-1
j_call: TRBJ1-1

cdr3_aa: CASSLSGQANQPQHF
cdr3_nt: TGTGCCAGCAGCTTAAGTGGCCAGGCTAATCAGCCCCAGCATTTT
d_call: NA
clone_size: many
v_call: TRBV7-2
j_call: TRBJ1-5

cdr3_aa: CSADSAGANVLTF
cdr3_nt: TGCAGCGCCGACAGCGCTGGGGCCAACGTCCTGACTTTC
d_call: NA
clone_size: NA
v_call: TRBV29-1
j_call: TRBJ2-6

cdr3_aa: CSARTGNEKLFF
cdr3_nt: TGCAGTGCAAGGACAGGGAATGAAAAACTGTTTTTT
d_call: TRBD1
clone_size: many
v_call: TRBV20-1
j_call: TRBJ1-4

cdr3_aa: CASRPGLGFGKLFF
cdr3_nt: TGCGCCAGCAGGCCGGGACTCGGCTTTGGAAAACTGTTTTTT
d_call: NA
clone_size: NA
v_call: TRBV5-1
j_call: TRBJ1-4

cdr3_aa: CASSRGIRVNTEAFF
cdr3_nt: TGTGCCAGCAGCAGAGGGATCAGGGTGAACACTGAAGCTTTCTTT
d_call: NA
clone_size: many
v_call: TRBV5-8
j_call: TRBJ1-1

cdr3_aa: CASSPPTGLMNTEAFF
cdr3_nt: TGTGCCAGCAGCCCCCCGACGGGACTCATGAACACTGAAGCTTTCTTT
d_call: NA
clone_size: NA
v_call: TRBV6-1
j_call: TRBJ1-1

cdr3_aa: CASSLDRTRLF
cdr3_nt: TGTGCCAGCAGTTTGGACAGGACGCGCCTCTTC
d_call: TRBD1
clone_size: few
v_call: TRBV6-6
j_call: TRBJ2-7

cdr3_aa: CASSRLGGSSYEQYF
cdr3_nt: TGTGCCAGCAGCCGCCTGGGGGGCTCCTCCTACGAGCAGTACTTC
d_call: NA
clone_size: few
v_call: TRBV12-3/TRBV12-4
j_call: TRBJ2-7

cdr3_aa: CASSRPPSDYGYTF
cdr3_nt: TGTGCCAGCAGTCGACCCCCCAGCGACTATGGCTACACCTTC
d_call: NA
clone_size: NA
v_call: TRBV12-3/TRBV12-4
j_call: TRBJ1-2

cdr3_aa: CASSPAGLAGFYEQFF
cdr3_nt: TGTGCCAGCAGCCCAGCAGGACTAGCGGGGTTTTATGAGCAGTTCTTC
d_call: TRBD2
clone_size: NA
v_call: TRBV7-2
j_call: TRBJ2-1

cdr3_aa: CASRVGEKLFF
cdr3_nt: TGTGCCAGCCGTGTTGGTGAAAAACTGTTTTTT
d_call: NA
clone_size: many
v_call: TRBV25-1
j_call: TRBJ1-4

cdr3_aa: CASRSLSRETQYF
cdr3_nt: TGTGCCAGCAGGTCGTTGTCCCGAGAGACCCAGTACTTC
d_call: NA
clone_size: many
v_call: TRBV7-2
j_call: TRBJ2-5

cdr3_aa: CSATRDRVEGYTF
cdr3_nt: TGCAGTGCTACCCGGGACAGGGTTGAAGGCTACACCTTC
d_call: TRBD1
clone_size: NA
v_call: TRBV20-1
j_call: TRBJ1-2

cdr3_aa: CASSYYGTGSQPQHF
cdr3_nt: TGTGCCAGCAGTTACTACGGGACAGGGAGCCAGCCCCAGCATTTT
d_call: TRBD1
clone_size: many
v_call: TRBV6-2/TRBV6-3
j_call: TRBJ1-5

cdr3_aa: CASSLGGAGTIYF
cdr3_nt: TGTGCCAGCAGCTTAGGGGGGGCTGGCACCATATATTTT
d_call: NA
clone_size: NA
v_call: TRBV25-1
j_call: TRBJ1-3

cdr3_aa: CASSYSGSTDTQYF
cdr3_nt: TGTGCCAGTAGTTACAGCGGGAGCACAGATACGCAGTATTTT
d_call: NA
clone_size: few
v_call: TRBV19
j_call: TRBJ2-3

cdr3_aa: CASRRAREGGYEQYF
cdr3_nt: TGTGCCAGCAGGCGAGCGAGGGAAGGGGGGTACGAGCAGTACTTC
d_call: NA
clone_size: many
v_call: TRBV7-8
j_call: TRBJ2-7

cdr3_aa: CASSLGGAGNSPLHF
cdr3_nt: TGTGCCAGCAGCTTAGGAGGAGCGGGGAATTCACCCCTCCACTTT
d_call: NA
clone_size: once
v_call: TRBV11-1
j_call: TRBJ1-6

cdr3_aa: CASSAGTGGVLLAYGYTF
cdr3_nt: TGTGCCAGCAGCGCAGGGACAGGGGGCGTTTTATTAGCCTATGGCTACACCTTC
d_call: TRBD1
clone_size: many
v_call: TRBV2
j_call: TRBJ1-2

cdr3_aa: CSAWDITNYGYTF
cdr3_nt: TGCAGTGCTTGGGACATAACTAACTATGGCTACACCTTC
d_call: NA
clone_size: many
v_call: TRBV20-1
j_call: TRBJ1-2